This T cell receptor beta chain stems from a study of CD8 T cells in Susac syndrome. Study-level findings and limits: In Susac syndrome, CD4+ T cell repertoires lacked any clonal expansion.

This CDR3 is 12 amino acids long. The V gene lost 1 base and the J gene lost 5 bases, with 8 bases spanning the gap. Looked up from germline, CDR1 is DFQATT and CDR2 is SNEGSKA (reference sequence). Negative isolation yielded CD4+ and CD8+ T cells, and FACS enriched TEMRA cells. To note about this clonotype: Antigen specificity is unknown.

Random-hexamer reverse transcription was applied to roughly 0.5 to 1 ug RNA. immunoSEQ multiplex PCR amplified TCR beta CDR3 across 54 Vbeta, 13 Jbeta. TCRdb processed the immunoSEQ multiplex PCR reads anew with MiXCR; each CDR3 protein has one entry. The sample yields about 180,000 distinct CDR3 sequences, over 90% seen once. Sequenced sample: CD4+ T cells from PBMCs. This chain links TRBV20-1 with TRBJ2-5; D gene unclear. The TCR originated in a human donor with Susac syndrome. The CDR3, as DNA: TGCAGTGCTAGAGGTAGCCGGGAGACCCAGTACTTC. Protein sequence: CSARGSRETQYF.